The rows below give T cell receptor beta chains drawn from one sample of a study of T-cell memory formation after mild COVID-19. TCRdb redid the calling of the 5' RACE reads with MiXCR, one entry per CDR3 protein. The sample has about 130,000 distinct CDR3 sequences, about 18% seen once. Sequenced input: PBMCs or a T cell subset sorted from them (not recorded which). The receptors originated from a man aged 18 to 30 who had mild COVID-19 (a few samples of this study predate the infection). Cell type and time point are not known. The CDR3 runs from the conserved cysteine through the conserved F or W. Fields, in order: J gene, V gene, clone size, D gene, CDR3 DNA, CDR3 protein. A D gene is named only where the DNA matches it firmly. Expanded clones are given a class, and other clones once, few, many or no size at all.

>TRBJ2-7|TRBV25-1|NA|TRBD1
TGTGCCAGCAGTGAAGGGACAGGCTACGAGCAGTACTTC
CASSEGTGYEQYF
>TRBJ2-7|TRBV6-5|few|TRBD1
TGTGCCAGCAGTATCGAACAGGGGGTCTCCTACGAGCAGTACTTC
CASSIEQGVSYEQYF
>TRBJ2-5|TRBV20-1|few|TRBD1
TGCAGTTGTGACAGGGTGCAAGAGACCCAGTACTTC
CSCDRVQETQYF
>TRBJ2-5|TRBV2|few|NA
TGTGCCAGCAGTGAAGTCGGCTGGGCAGAGACCCAGTACTTC
CASSEVGWAETQYF
>TRBJ1-6|TRBV18|NA|TRBD1
TGTGCCAGCTCACCCTTCGGACAGGGCGGATTTTCACCCCTCCACTTT
CASSPFGQGGFSPLHF
>TRBJ2-1|TRBV7-2|many|TRBD2
TGTGCCAGCAGCCCCCCACTAGCGGGGATAGGAAATGAGCAGTTCTTC
CASSPPLAGIGNEQFF
>TRBJ1-5|TRBV12-3/TRBV12-4|NA|NA
TGTGCCAGCAGGAGACAGTTGCATCAGCCCCAGCATTTT
CASRRQLHQPQHF
>TRBJ2-3|TRBV7-9|few|NA
TGTGCCAGCAGCTCCTCCAGGGCAGATACGCAGTATTTT
CASSSSRADTQYF
>TRBJ1-5|TRBV20-1|few|NA
TGCAGTGCTAGCTGGCAGGTTAGTCAGCCCCAGCATTTT
CSASWQVSQPQHF
>TRBJ1-5|TRBV10-2|NA|NA
TGCGCCAGCACGGAGGGGCTCGCGAATCAGCCCCAGCATTTT
CASTEGLANQPQHF
>TRBJ2-1|TRBV24-1|NA|TRBD2
TGTGCCACCAGTGATACGGCTAGCGGGGTTGACAATGAGCAGTTCTTC
CATSDTASGVDNEQFF
>TRBJ2-1|TRBV11-2|NA|NA
TGTGCCAGCAGCCACAACCCCGGCTACAATGAGCAGTTCTTC
CASSHNPGYNEQFF
>TRBJ2-1|TRBV18|few|TRBD1
TGTGCCAGCTCTCCTGGTACCGGGACAGGGGACAATGAGCAGTTCTTC
CASSPGTGTGDNEQFF
>TRBJ2-7|TRBV10-2|few|NA
TGCGCCAGCACGCACAACTCCTACGAGCAGTACTTC
CASTHNSYEQYF
>TRBJ2-5|TRBV6-2/TRBV6-3|NA|NA
TGTGCCAGCAGGCGCCAGGAGACCCAGTACTTC
CASRRQETQYF
>TRBJ2-3|TRBV20-1|NA|TRBD2
TGCAGTGCCCCGGGACTAGGGATCACAGATACGCAGTATTTT
CSAPGLGITDTQYF
>TRBJ1-2|TRBV20-1|NA|TRBD1
TGCAGTGCTAGACAGGGGGCATATGGCTACACCTTC
CSARQGAYGYTF
>TRBJ1-2|TRBV6-2/TRBV6-3|NA|NA
TGTGCCAGCAAGACCACTAGAAACTATGGCTACACCTTC
CASKTTRNYGYTF
>TRBJ2-7|TRBV7-2|NA|TRBD1
TGTGCCAGCAGCTTACAGGGGGCCTCTAGGGTCGAGCAGTACTTC
CASSLQGASRVEQYF
>TRBJ1-2|TRBV18|NA|NA
TGTGCCAGCTCCCCGTCGGACTCCCGAGGGAGCACCTTC
CASSPSDSRGSTF
>TRBJ1-4|TRBV7-9|few|NA
TGTGCCAGCAGCCCCTTAGGGGGAATAAATGAAAAACTGTTTTTT
CASSPLGGINEKLFF
>TRBJ2-7|TRBV12-3/TRBV12-4|NA|NA
TGTGCCAGCAGTTCCCGACAGAGCTCCTACGAGCAGTACTTC
CASSSRQSSYEQYF
>TRBJ2-6|TRBV5-1|few|NA
TGCGCCAGCAGCTTGGCACGGACGATGAGCTCTGGGGCCAACGTCCTGACTTTC
CASSLARTMSSGANVLTF
>TRBJ1-6|TRBV6-2/TRBV6-3|few|NA
TGTGCCAGCAGCCCCCCACCAGGCAGGCGACGTAATTCACCCCTCCACTTT
CASSPPPGRRRNSPLHF
>TRBJ1-1|TRBV7-2|NA|NA
TGTGCCAGCAGCCGATGGCCACAGAGATTGAACACTGAAGCTTTCTTT
CASSRWPQRLNTEAFF
>TRBJ2-2|TRBV5-1|few|NA
TGCGCCAGCAGCTTGAATTGGGTAGCGAACACCGGGGAGCTGTTTTTT
CASSLNWVANTGELFF
>TRBJ2-1|TRBV7-2|few|NA
TGTGCCAGCAGCTCCGCCACCGGGAACTACAATGAGCAGTTCTTC
CASSSATGNYNEQFF
>TRBJ2-7|TRBV6-2/TRBV6-3|NA|TRBD2
TGTGCCAGCAGTCACGCGGGGGGGATCTCCTACGAGCAGTACTTC
CASSHAGGISYEQYF
>TRBJ2-7|TRBV11-2|few|NA
TGTGCCAGCAGGGGCGGGACGACTTCCCCCTACGAGCAGTACTTC
CASRGGTTSPYEQYF
>TRBJ2-3|TRBV30|NA|NA
TGTGCCTGGAGTGCCGGGGGTCGGGATACGCAGTATTTT
CAWSAGGRDTQYF
>TRBJ1-4|TRBV5-1|NA|NA
TGCGCCAGCAGCTTGGTACTGTCCAGGGGAGAGGAAAAACTGTTTTTT
CASSLVLSRGEEKLFF